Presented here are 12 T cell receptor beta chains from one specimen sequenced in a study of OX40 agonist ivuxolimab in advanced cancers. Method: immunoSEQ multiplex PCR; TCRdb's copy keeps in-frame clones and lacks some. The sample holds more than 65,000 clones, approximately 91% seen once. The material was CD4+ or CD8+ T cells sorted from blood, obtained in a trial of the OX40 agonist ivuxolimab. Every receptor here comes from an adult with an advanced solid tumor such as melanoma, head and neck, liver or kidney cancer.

CDR3 sequence: CASSSGLAGVADTQYF. The DNA for the CDR3 is TGTGCCAGCAGCTCCGGACTAGCGGGAGTGGCAGATACGCAGTATTTT. This chain links TRBV11-2 with TRBJ2-3, with 13 bases lining up with TRBD2. The CDR3 runs to 16 residues. Trimming removed 4 bases from V and 4 bases from J; junction bases left unmatched: 5. Germline V lookup: CDR1 SGHAT, CDR2 FQNNGV.

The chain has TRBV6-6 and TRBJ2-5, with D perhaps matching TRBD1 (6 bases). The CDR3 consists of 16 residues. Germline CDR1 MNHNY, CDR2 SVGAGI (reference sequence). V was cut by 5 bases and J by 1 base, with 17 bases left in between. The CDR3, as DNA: TGTGCCAGCAGTACAGACAGGCGACCATCCCAAGAGACCCAGTACTTC. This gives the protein CASSTDRRPSQETQYF.

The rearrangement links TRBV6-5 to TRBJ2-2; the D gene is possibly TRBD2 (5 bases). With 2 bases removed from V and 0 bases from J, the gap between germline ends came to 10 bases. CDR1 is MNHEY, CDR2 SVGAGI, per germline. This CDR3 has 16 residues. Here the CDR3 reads CASSYERRANTGELFF. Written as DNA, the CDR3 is TGTGCCAGCAGTTACGAGCGGCGCGCGAACACCGGGGAGCTGTTTTTT.

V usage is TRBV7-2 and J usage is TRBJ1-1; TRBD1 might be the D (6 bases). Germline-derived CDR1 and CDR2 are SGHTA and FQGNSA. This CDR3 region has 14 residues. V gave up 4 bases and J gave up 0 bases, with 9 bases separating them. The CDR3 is CASSSSGVNTEAFF. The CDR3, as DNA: TGTGCCAGCAGCTCGTCAGGGGTGAACACTGAAGCTTTCTTT.

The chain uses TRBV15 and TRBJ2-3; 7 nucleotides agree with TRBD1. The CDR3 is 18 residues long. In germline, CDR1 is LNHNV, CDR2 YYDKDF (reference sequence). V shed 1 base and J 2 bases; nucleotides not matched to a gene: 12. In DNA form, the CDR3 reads TGTGCCACCAGCAGAGGGGGGCTGAGCAGGGGGTACACAGATACGCAGTATTTT. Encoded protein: CATSRGGLSRGYTDTQYF.

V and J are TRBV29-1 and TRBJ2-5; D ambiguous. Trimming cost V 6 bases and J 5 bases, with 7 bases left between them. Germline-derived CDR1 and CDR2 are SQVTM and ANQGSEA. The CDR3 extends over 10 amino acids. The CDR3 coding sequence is TGCAGCGTAGCACTTGAGACCCAGTACTTC. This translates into CSVALETQYF.

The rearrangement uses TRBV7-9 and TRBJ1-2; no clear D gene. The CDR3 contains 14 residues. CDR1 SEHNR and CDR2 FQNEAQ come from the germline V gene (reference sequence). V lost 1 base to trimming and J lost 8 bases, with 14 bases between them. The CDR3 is CASSLVTGFVGYTF. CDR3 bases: TGTGCCAGCAGCTTAGTAACGGGATTTGTAGGCTACACCTTC.

The CDR3 is CASSIARQGTYEQYF. The CDR3 DNA reads as TGTGCCAGTAGTATAGCGAGACAGGGAACCTACGAGCAGTACTTC. V is TRBV19 and J is TRBJ2-7, with 7 bases that match TRBD1. The CDR3 extends over 15 amino acids. Germline loops: CDR1 LNHDA, CDR2 SQIVND (reference sequence). Germline trimming cut 1 base from V and 2 bases from J; bases unmatched to any gene: 5.

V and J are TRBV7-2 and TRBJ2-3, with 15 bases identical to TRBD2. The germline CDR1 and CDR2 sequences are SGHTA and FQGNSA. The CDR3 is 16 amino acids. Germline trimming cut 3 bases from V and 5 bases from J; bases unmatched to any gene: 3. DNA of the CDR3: TGTGCCAGCAGCTTTGGACTAGCGGGAGGGGAAGATACGCAGTATTTT. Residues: CASSFGLAGGEDTQYF.

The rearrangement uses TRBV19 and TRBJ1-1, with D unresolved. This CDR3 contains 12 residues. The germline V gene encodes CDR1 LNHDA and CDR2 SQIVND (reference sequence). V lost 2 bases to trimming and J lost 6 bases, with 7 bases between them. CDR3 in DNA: TGTGCCAGTAGTATATCGTCAGCTGAAGCTTTCTTT. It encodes CASSISSAEAFF.

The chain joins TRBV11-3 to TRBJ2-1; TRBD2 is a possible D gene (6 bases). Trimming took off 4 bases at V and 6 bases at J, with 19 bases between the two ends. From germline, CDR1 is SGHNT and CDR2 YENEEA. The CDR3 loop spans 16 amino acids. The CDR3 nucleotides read TGTGCCAGCAGCTCCGCCTGGGTGCGGGATCCCAATGAGCAGTTCTTC. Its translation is CASSSAWVRDPNEQFF.

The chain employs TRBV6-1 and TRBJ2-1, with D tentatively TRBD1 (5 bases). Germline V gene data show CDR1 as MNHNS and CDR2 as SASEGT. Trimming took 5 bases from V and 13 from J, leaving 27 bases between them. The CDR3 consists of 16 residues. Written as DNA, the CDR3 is TGTGCCAGCAGTAAAGGACATGGTACGTCGGTGGTGACTCAGTTCTTC. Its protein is CASSKGHGTSVVTQFF.